This entry concerns a single TCR beta chain. The data were obtained in a study of technical replicates of blood from a few donors. The data were produced by immunoSEQ multiplex PCR, yet TCRdb's version contains in-frame clones alone and is incomplete. In the table there are some 78,000 clones, about 93% of which are singletons. Germline trimming cut 4 bases from V and 0 bases from J; bases unmatched to any gene: 6. The CDR3 has 16 residues. In germline, CDR1 is SGHTA, CDR2 FQGNSA. Input material: T cells isolated from PBMCs. V usage is TRBV7-2 and J usage is TRBJ1-1; 9 bases line up with TRBD1. The clonotype originates from a human donor in good health. CDR3 bases: TGTGCCAGCAGCTCCGGACAGGGGCAATTGAACACTGAAGCTTTCTTT. This encodes CASSSGQGQLNTEAFF. The full variable domain, rest sourced from reference TRBV7-2 and TRBJ1-1, is GAGVSQSPSNKVTEKGKDVELRCDPISGHTALYWYRQSLGQGLEFLIYFQGNSAPDKSGLPSDRFSAERTGGSVSTLTIQRTQQEDSAVYLCASSSGQGQLNTEAFFGQGTRLTVV.